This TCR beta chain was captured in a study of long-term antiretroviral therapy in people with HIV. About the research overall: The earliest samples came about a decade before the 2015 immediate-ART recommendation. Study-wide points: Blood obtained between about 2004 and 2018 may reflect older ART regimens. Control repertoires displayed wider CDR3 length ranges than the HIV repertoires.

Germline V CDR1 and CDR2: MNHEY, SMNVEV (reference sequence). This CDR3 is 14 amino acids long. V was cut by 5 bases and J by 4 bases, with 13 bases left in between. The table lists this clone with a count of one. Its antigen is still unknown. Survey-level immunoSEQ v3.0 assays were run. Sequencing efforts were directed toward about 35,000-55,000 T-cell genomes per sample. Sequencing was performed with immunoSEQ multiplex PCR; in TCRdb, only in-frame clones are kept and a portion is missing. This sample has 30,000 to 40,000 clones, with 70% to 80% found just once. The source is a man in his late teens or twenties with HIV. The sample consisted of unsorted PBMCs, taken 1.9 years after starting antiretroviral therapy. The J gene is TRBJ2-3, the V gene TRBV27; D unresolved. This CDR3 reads CASSLTSHADTQYF. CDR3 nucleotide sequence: TGTGCCAGCAGTCTGACCTCCCACGCAGATACGCAGTATTTT.